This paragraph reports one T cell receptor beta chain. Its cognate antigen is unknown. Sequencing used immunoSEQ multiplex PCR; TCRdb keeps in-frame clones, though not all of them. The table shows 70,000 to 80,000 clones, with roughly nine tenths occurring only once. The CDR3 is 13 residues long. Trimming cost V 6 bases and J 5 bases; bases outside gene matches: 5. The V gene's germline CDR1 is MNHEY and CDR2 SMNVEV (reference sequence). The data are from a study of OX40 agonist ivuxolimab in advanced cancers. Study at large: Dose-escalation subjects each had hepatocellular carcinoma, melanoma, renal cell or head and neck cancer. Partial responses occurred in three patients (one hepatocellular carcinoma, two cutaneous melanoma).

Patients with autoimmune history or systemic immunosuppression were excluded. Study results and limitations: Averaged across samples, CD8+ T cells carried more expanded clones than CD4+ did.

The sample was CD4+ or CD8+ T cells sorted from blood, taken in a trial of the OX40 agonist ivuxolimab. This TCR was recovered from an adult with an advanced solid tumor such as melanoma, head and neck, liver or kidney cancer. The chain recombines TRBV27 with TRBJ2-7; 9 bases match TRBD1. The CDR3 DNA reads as TGTGCCAGCAGGAGGGACAGGGTGAACGAGCAGTACTTC. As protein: CASRRDRVNEQYF.